This T cell receptor beta chain originates from a study of cytomegalovirus exposure and HLA in healthy donors. V dropped 5 bases and J dropped 0; count of bases not matched to a gene: 5. From germline, CDR1 is MNHEY and CDR2 SVGAGI. CDR3 length: 15 amino acids. The PCR ran on 60 Vbeta and 13 Jbeta primers. Using immunoSEQ multiplex PCR, the repertoire was profiled, and TCRdb retains in-frame clones only, with some absent. The sample contains some 160,000 clones, over 75% of which appear only once. Study-level points and caveats: Segments of the TCR beta V type were, in most cases, productive about 87% or about 30% of the time in an earlier analysis. Overall, around 160 TCR beta chains were annotated as cytomegalovirus-associated. The only immune exposure information that was available was CMV serostatus.

With regard to this clone: Its antigen remains unknown.

The rearrangement joins TRBV6-5 to TRBJ2-3; 7 bases agree with TRBD1. This clonotype was obtained from a man aged 55 to 70 in good health and CMV-seronegative. The material sequenced was PBMCs. Written as DNA, the CDR3 is TGTGCCAGCAGTCCCGACAGGGTTAGCACAGATACGCAGTATTTT. It codes for CASSPDRVSTDTQYF.